This T cell receptor (beta chain) was identified during a study of cytomegalovirus exposure and HLA in healthy donors. Background on the study: Genotyping of about 400 donors showed that about 83% belonged to the Caucasian-associated ancestry cluster. The study, taken as a whole, reports: In a later analysis, common viral pathogens appeared linked to several of the most significant clusters. In an earlier analysis, most TCR beta V segments were productive about 87% or about 30% of the time. Reported results showed that the classifier diagnosed cytomegalovirus status with high specificity and sensitivity.

This CDR3 has 15 residues. V was trimmed by 6 bases and J by 0 bases, leaving 12 bases between them. CDR1 is WSHSY and CDR2 is SAAADI in the germline V gene. Points on this clone: Its antigen is as yet unknown.

This PCR relied on a set of 60 Vbeta primers and 13 Jbeta primers. Generated by immunoSEQ multiplex PCR, the TCRdb table keeps only in-frame clones and is missing some. Seen here are roughly 99,000 clones, roughly 87% observed once, and the top ten hold under 3.5%. The material sequenced was PBMCs. V is TRBV10-2 and J is TRBJ1-3, with a weak D call TRBD1 (5 bases). This receptor was taken from a man aged 25-45 years in good health and CMV-seropositive. CDR3 amino acids: CASREGLFSGNTIYF. The CDR3 DNA follows: TGCGCCAGCAGGGAGGGACTGTTCTCTGGAAACACCATATATTTT.